This T cell receptor beta chain was recovered during a study of blood T cell repertoires in COVID-19 (dated by TCRdb to 2020 to 2022). About the investigation overall: Collaborator samples came from the United States, Italy and Spain and covered acute and convalescent phases of COVID-19. The prospective study material was composed of cDNA or gDNA derived from T cells, B-cell-depleted T cells, or PBMCs. Subjects who had been exposed to COVID-19, were actively infected with it, or had recovered from it provided the deeply sampled blood TCRbeta repertoires that made up the dataset. A freely available public database, intended as a resource for researchers studying the immune response to SARS-CoV-2, is where the repertoires were released. Samples were obtained from the ongoing ImmuneRACE study (first 160 participants) and from some 1,300 subjects provided by 6 global collaborators. The sample metadata nearly always contained a de-identified subject ID, COVID-19 status, age in years and sex. Where available, HLA class I and class II types were taken from metadata supplied by the sample provider and were not determined by assay-based typing. Overall study results and their limits: Clinical and demographic metadata were provided uncurated, with the amount varying by source and participant.

TCRbeta CDR3 regions were amplified from genomic DNA by means of the immunoSEQ Assay, a bias-controlled multiplex PCR. The study's processing was this. Within the assay, amplification of reference gene primers was used to estimate how many nucleated cells each sample contained. To quantify the absolute abundance of each unique TCRbeta CDR3 rearrangement, sequence reads were collapsed and filtered. For each sample, productive Simpson clonality was calculated as the square root of Simpson's diversity index across productive rearrangements. TCRdb mirrors the immuneACCESS table, restricted to in-frame sequences. Some clones are absent from its copies; in checked studies, under half trace to an unresolved V gene, and the reason for the others is unknown. V, J and clone size reflect that table, while D and trimming were determined from the DNA. The sample records some 86,000 clones, 80% to 85% of which are singletons. The ten largest make up roughly 32% of the sample.

Regarding this clone: What this receptor recognizes is not known. No base quality values were provided; no much bigger clone lies one nucleotide off.

There are 14 amino acids in the CDR3, from cysteine to phenylalanine inclusive. Left in the record is the CDR3 DNA by itself, 42 bases read in frame from the first base. Looking up the germline V gene (reference sequence) yields CDR1 MNHEY and CDR2 SMNVEV. The germline V and J ends show losses of 2 bases and 8 bases respectively, and no gene match explains 4 bases of the junction. The collaborating institutions used their own protocols to collect whole blood in K2EDTA tubes. For TCRbeta analysis, collaborators shipped samples as frozen whole blood, isolated PBMCs, or DNA extracted from either of those sample types.

The clonotype originates from a woman older than 75 with active or convalescent COVID-19. The specimen was peripheral blood. The chain links TRBV27 with TRBJ1-4; TRBD1 aligns with 8 central bases. The CDR3 protein sequence reads: CASSLDRGNEKLFF. The bases are TGTGCCAGCAGTTTAGACAGGGGAAACGAAAAACTGTTTTTT.